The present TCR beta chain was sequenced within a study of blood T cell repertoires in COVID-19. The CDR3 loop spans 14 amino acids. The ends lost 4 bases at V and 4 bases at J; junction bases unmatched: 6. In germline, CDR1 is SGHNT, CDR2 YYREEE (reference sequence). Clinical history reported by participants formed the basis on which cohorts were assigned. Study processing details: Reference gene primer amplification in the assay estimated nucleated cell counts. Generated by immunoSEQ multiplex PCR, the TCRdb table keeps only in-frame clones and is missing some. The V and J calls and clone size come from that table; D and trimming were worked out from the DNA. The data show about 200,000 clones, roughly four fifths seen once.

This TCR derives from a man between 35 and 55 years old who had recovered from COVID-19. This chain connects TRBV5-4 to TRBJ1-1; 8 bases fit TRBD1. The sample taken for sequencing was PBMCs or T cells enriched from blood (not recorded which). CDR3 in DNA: TGTGCCAGCAGCCAGGACAGGGTCTCCACTGAAGCTTTCTTT. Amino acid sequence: CASSQDRVSTEAFF.